At least ten counts were recorded for the clone carrying this T cell receptor beta chain. Its antigen remains unknown. Indicated time point: sample taken at primary tumor resection. These data belong to a study of spatial heterogeneity in lung cancer. General study results and limits: How many expanded intratumoral alpha and beta TCRs were present tracked the tumor mutation count, which was a count of nonsynonymous mutations.

V was cut by 6 bases and J by 5 bases, with 16 bases left in between. The CDR3 consists of 14 residues. Germline V lookup: CDR1 SGHTA, CDR2 FQGNSA. TCRdb analysed the 5' RACE reads with MiXCR anew, one entry per CDR3 protein. The top ten hold roughly 8.9% of the sample, which has some 4,100 distinct CDR3 sequences, around 7.9% seen once. The sequence was obtained from a male donor with early-stage non-small cell lung cancer. The sample in question was lung tumor tissue, obtained at surgery. The rearrangement joins TRBV7-2 to TRBJ2-5; no firm D call. DNA for the CDR3: TGTGCCAGCAGATACGGGCAGGCCCGGGAGACCCAGTACTTC. Its translation is CASRYGQARETQYF.